The T cell receptor beta chain described here comes from a study of T cell responses to AZD1222 COVID-19 vaccine. Here immunoSEQ multiplex PCR was the method, and the copy in TCRdb shows in-frame clones only, minus some. The table records 100,000 to 150,000 clones, about 89% of them present only once. Notes on the study in general: Once two AZD1222 doses were given, Spike-specific TCR breadth and depth went up. Unmutated variant regions reportedly attract nearly half of all spike-specific TCRs. No day 14 peak samples; only post-peak repertoires were characterized.

This clone occurred a few times. Its antigen is not known. V shed 4 bases and J shed 4 bases, with 7 bases lying between them. Germline V gives CDR1 MNHEY, CDR2 SMNVEV (reference sequence). The CDR3 covers 12 residues. The sequenced sample was peripheral blood, obtained on day 0 of AZD1222 vaccination. The clonotype comes from an adult in good health. J is TRBJ1-1 and V is TRBV27; D gene uncertain. The CDR3 sequence: CASSSVGTEAFF. CDR3 nucleotide sequence: TGTGCCAGCAGTTCCGTTGGCACTGAAGCTTTCTTT.